This is a list of T cell receptor beta chains from one sample in a study of CD8+ T cells in alopecia areata. TCRdb keeps only in-frame clones here, not all; method: immunoSEQ multiplex PCR. The table has 55,000 to 75,000 clones, about 45% seen once. This specimen consisted of CD8+ T cells sorted from blood, obtained at week 0. Source of these receptors: a human donor with alopecia areata. Each CDR3 is given with its conserved first and last residue. A D gene is named only where the DNA matches it firmly. Expanded clones are given a class, and other clones once, few, many or no size at all.

v_gene,abundance,d_gene,j_gene,CDR3nt,CDR3aa
TRBV6-1,few,TRBD2,TRBJ2-3,TGTGCCAGCAGTTCGGGACTAGCGGGAGTTGATACGCAGTATTTT,CASSSGLAGVDTQYF
TRBV7-6,-,TRBD2,TRBJ2-2,TGTGCCATCGAAGAATCAGCGGGGTGGAACACCGGGGAGCTGTTTTTT,CAIEESAGWNTGELFF
TRBV5-8,few,-,TRBJ2-1,TGTGCCAGCAGCTTGGCGGGGCCCTACAATGAGCAGTTCTTC,CASSLAGPYNEQFF
TRBV7-8,-,-,TRBJ2-5,TGTGCCAGCAGCCGAGTCAGGGGCGAGACCCAGTACTTC,CASSRVRGETQYF
TRBV6-1,-,TRBD1,TRBJ2-7,TGTGCCAGCAGTGAAGGTCACAGGGGGTTGCGAGAGCAGTACTTC,CASSEGHRGLREQYF
TRBV30,-,TRBD2,TRBJ2-7,TGTGCCTGTAGCGGGAGTAGATACGAGCAGTACTTC,CACSGSRYEQYF
TRBV27,-,-,TRBJ2-5,TGTGCCAGCAGGGGCCAAGAGACCCAGTACTTC,CASRGQETQYF
TRBV4-1,few,-,TRBJ2-7,TGCGCCAGCAGCCAAGTCTTGCGGGGTCTCTACGAGCAGTACTTC,CASSQVLRGLYEQYF
TRBV7-8,-,-,TRBJ2-7,TGTGCCAGCAGCATTACCATAGGCCCGTACTACGAGCAGTACTTC,CASSITIGPYYEQYF
TRBV30,-,-,TRBJ1-1,TGTGCCTGGAGTGTACCTAAGGCCCAGGTGTTCCCCACTGAAGCTTTCTTT,CAWSVPKAQVFPTEAFF
TRBV4-1,-,-,TRBJ2-7,TGCGCCAGCAGCCAGAGAGCGGGTGCCTACGAGCAGTACTTC,CASSQRAGAYEQYF
TRBV7-9,-,-,TRBJ2-5,TGTGCCAGCAGCTCCGGGTACCAAGAGACCCAGTACTTC,CASSSGYQETQYF
TRBV29-1,-,TRBD1,TRBJ2-7,TGCAGCGTTGAGGTTTCAGGGGGCGAATACGAGCAGTACTTC,CSVEVSGGEYEQYF
TRBV5-6,-,-,TRBJ1-1,TGTGCCAGCAGCTTGAAGGGATGGGCCACTGAAGCTTTCTTT,CASSLKGWATEAFF
TRBV6-1,once,TRBD2,TRBJ2-1,TGTGCCAGCAGTGAGAGCGGGATCAATGAGCAGTTCTTC,CASSESGINEQFF
TRBV18,medium-sized,-,TRBJ2-2,TGTGCCAGCTCACCAGGTTCCGGGGAGCTGTTTTTT,CASSPGSGELFF
TRBV29-1,few,TRBD1,TRBJ1-2,TGCAGCGTGACGGGACAGGGCTATGGCTACACCTTC,CSVTGQGYGYTF
TRBV5-1,few,TRBD2,TRBJ2-2,TGCGCCAGCAGCTCCATTGGACTAGCGGAGGTTGACACCGGGGAGCTGTTTTTT,CASSSIGLAEVDTGELFF
TRBV4-1,-,TRBD1,TRBJ1-2,TGCGCCAGCAGCCTCCTGGACAGGCGACATGGCTACACCTTC,CASSLLDRRHGYTF
TRBV2,-,TRBD1,TRBJ1-1,TGTGCCAGCAGCCGCGCAGGGGGCCCGGCTGAAGCTTTCTTT,CASSRAGGPAEAFF
TRBV30,-,-,TRBJ2-1,TGTGCCTGGAGCCCGGGCTCCTACAATGAGCAGTTCTTC,CAWSPGSYNEQFF
TRBV13,-,TRBD2,TRBJ2-1,TGTGCCAGCAGCTTAGGACTAGCGGGAGACAATGAGCAGTTCTTC,CASSLGLAGDNEQFF
TRBV18,-,-,TRBJ2-1,TGTGCCACCCCAGCCCGGGTAGGGTCCTACAATGAGCAGTTCTTC,CATPARVGSYNEQFF
TRBV4-2,-,TRBD1,TRBJ2-7,TGTGCCAGCAGCCCGGAGGGACAGGGCTCCTACGAGCAGTACTTC,CASSPEGQGSYEQYF
TRBV4-1,-,TRBD1,TRBJ2-7,TGCGCCAGCAGCCCGACAGGGGACGAGCAGTACTTC,CASSPTGDEQYF
TRBV29-1,few,TRBD2,TRBJ2-1,TGCAGCGTTGTATTGGCTAGCGGTCCGACCTACAATGAGCAGTTCTTC,CSVVLASGPTYNEQFF
TRBV30,-,TRBD2,TRBJ2-1,TGTGCCTGGAGTGGACTAGCGGGATACAATGAGCAGTTCTTC,CAWSGLAGYNEQFF
TRBV6-4,few,-,TRBJ2-2,TGTGCCAGCAGTGATGGCAGGGACACCGGGGAGCTGTTTTTT,CASSDGRDTGELFF
TRBV19,few,TRBD2,TRBJ2-1,TGTGCCAGTAGGGTAGCGGGAGCGCACAATGAGCAGTTCTTC,CASRVAGAHNEQFF
TRBV29-1,few,-,TRBJ2-7,TGCAGCGTGAGTCCGGCAGGGAAGTACGAGCAGTACTTC,CSVSPAGKYEQYF
TRBV5-1,-,-,TRBJ2-1,TGCGCCAGCAGAGGGTACAATGAGCAGTTCTTC,CASRGYNEQFF
TRBV11-2,few,-,TRBJ2-2,TGTGCCAGCAGCTCCATCTCTGACGGGGGCACCGGGGAGCTGTTTTTT,CASSSISDGGTGELFF
TRBV14,-,-,TRBJ2-3,TGTGCCAGCAGCCCCTGGGGGACAGATACGCAGTATTTT,CASSPWGTDTQYF
TRBV7-2,-,-,TRBJ2-5,TGTGCCAGCACCCGTATCCCGGGACGGGAAGAGACCCAGTACTTC,CASTRIPGREETQYF
TRBV29-1,-,TRBD1,TRBJ2-7,TGCAGCGTTGAAGATTGGGCAGGGGGTGTTGAGCAGTACTTC,CSVEDWAGGVEQYF
TRBV5-4,once,-,TRBJ1-2,TGTGCCAGCAGCTTGATTGGGGGGGCGCATGGCTACACCTTC,CASSLIGGAHGYTF
TRBV7-3,many,-,TRBJ2-3,TGTGCCAGCAGCTTAGCCAGCGGGCTTGATACGCAGTATTTT,CASSLASGLDTQYF
TRBV9,-,TRBD1,TRBJ2-3,TGTGCCAGCAGTCAACCCGGGACAGGGACAGATACGCAGTATTTT,CASSQPGTGTDTQYF
TRBV29-1,-,TRBD1,TRBJ2-7,TGCAGCGTTGCAGCCGGGACAGCCTACGAGCAGTACTTC,CSVAAGTAYEQYF
TRBV29-1,-,-,TRBJ2-7,TGCAGCGCGGAGTCTGGTTACGAGCAGTACTTC,CSAESGYEQYF